What follows are 15 T cell receptor beta chains derived from one specimen sequenced in a study of control samples from healthy donors and cancer patients. TCRdb keeps only in-frame clones here, not all; method: immunoSEQ multiplex PCR. The sample shows tens of thousands of clones, around 89% of them seen only once. The specimen was blood. The source of these receptors is a woman between 70 and 85 years old in good health.

This chain joins TRBV19 and TRBJ2-1, with 10 bases lining up with TRBD2. The CDR3 loop spans 17 amino acids. CDR1 and CDR2 (germline): LNHDA, SQIVND (reference sequence). The ends lost 1 base at V and 0 bases at J; junction bases unmatched: 3. This chain's CDR3 is CASSIVASGSSYNEQFF. Written as DNA, the CDR3 is TGTGCCAGTAGTATAGTGGCTAGCGGGAGCTCCTACAATGAGCAGTTCTTC.

The chain combines TRBV14 with TRBJ1-2, with unresolved D. The ends were cut back, 0 bases at V and 8 bases at J, with 10 bases in the middle. CDR3 length: 13 residues. Germline CDR1 is SGHDN and CDR2 is FVKESK. CDR3 residues: CASSQDAAQGYTF. DNA for the CDR3: TGTGCCAGCAGCCAAGATGCGGCCCAAGGCTACACCTTC.

V gene TRBV10-2 combines with J gene TRBJ2-5, with a possible D match to TRBD1 (7 bases). Per germline, CDR1 WSHSY and CDR2 SAAADI. The CDR3 covers 15 residues. Trimming pared 0 bases from V and 6 bases from J, leaving 14 bases between. The CDR3, as DNA: TGCGCCAGCAGTGAGTCGGGCGGGACAGCCAAGACCCAGTACTTC. Its protein product is CASSESGGTAKTQYF.

The J gene is TRBJ1-6, the V gene TRBV9, with 7 bases matching TRBD1. Trimming cost V 1 base and J 7 bases; bases outside gene matches: 2. CDR1 SGDLS and CDR2 YYNGEE come from the germline V gene. This CDR3 spans 14 amino acids. DNA of the CDR3: TGTGCCAGCAGCGTACGGGACAGCAATTCACCCCTCCACTTT. Its translation: CASSVRDSNSPLHF.

J is TRBJ2-7 and V is TRBV28; 7 nucleotides line up with TRBD2. Germline assignment: CDR1 MDHEN and CDR2 SYDVKM. The CDR3 is made up of 15 amino acids. With 2 bases clipped from V and 1 base from J, the junction kept 5 bases outside the gene matches. CDR3 nucleotide sequence: TGTGCCAGCAGTTTAAGGCTAGCGGTTTCCTACGAGCAGTACTTC. It is translated as CASSLRLAVSYEQYF.

V usage is TRBV4-1 and J usage is TRBJ1-2, with D uncertain. The CDR3 spans 14 residues. With 0 bases removed from V and 7 bases from J, the gap between germline ends came to 12 bases. Germline V gene data show CDR1 as MGHRA and CDR2 as YSYEKL. The chain's CDR3 is CASSQDRAVGGYTF. CDR3 in DNA: TGCGCCAGCAGCCAAGACCGGGCTGTCGGTGGCTACACCTTC.

The chain combines TRBV11-2 with TRBJ1-6; D unclear. V was clipped by 1 base and J by 6 bases, with 7 bases between them. CDR1 and CDR2 from the germline V gene are SGHAT and FQNNGV. The CDR3 runs 14 residues. Here the CDR3 DNA reads TGTGCCAGCAGCTTAGGAGCCATTAATTCACCCCTCCACTTT. This sequence encodes CASSLGAINSPLHF.

This chain joins TRBV18 and TRBJ1-5; 9 bases align to TRBD1. J was trimmed by 4 bases and V by 7 bases; bases with no gene match: 5. Germline V lookup: CDR1 KGHSH, CDR2 LQKENI. The CDR3 is made up of 14 amino acids. CDR3 coding DNA: TGTGCCAGCTGCACAGGGGGCGAAAATCAGCCCCAGCATTTT. This gives the protein CASCTGGENQPQHF.

The CDR3 DNA reads as TGTGCCAGCAGTGTGGGCCGGGACAGACTTCAAGATACGCAGTATTTT. Translating gives CASSVGRDRLQDTQYF. The chain joins TRBV6-1 to TRBJ2-3; 7 nucleotides align to TRBD1. The CDR3 spans 16 residues. Trimming at V came to 4 bases and at J to 5 bases, leaving 12 bases not matched to a gene. CDR1 is MNHNS and CDR2 is SASEGT in the germline V gene.

The chain links TRBV27 to TRBJ1-1; D possibly corresponds to TRBD1 (5 bases). This CDR3 comprises 16 residues. Per the germline V gene, CDR1 is MNHEY and CDR2 is SMNVEV (reference sequence). The V and J ends lost 4 bases and 2 bases respectively, with 17 bases between them. The CDR3 region is CASSSPSRQRNTEAFF. CDR3 bases: TGTGCCAGCAGTTCCCCCTCTCGACAGCGCAACACTGAAGCTTTCTTT.

This clone appeared a few times. Other DNA variants within this sample encode the same CDR3. The chain joins TRBV12-3 or TRBV12-4 to TRBJ1-1; possible D gene TRBD1, 6 bases. The germline V and J ends were trimmed by 6 bases and 1 base, with 9 bases remaining between them. CDR3 length equals 13 residues. CDR3 region: CASSLQGNTEAFF. The CDR3 DNA sequence: TGTGCCAGCAGCCTACAGGGGAACACTGAAGCTTTCTTT.

This rearrangement joins TRBV12-5 to TRBJ2-5; TRBD1 is a possible D gene (6 bases). The CDR3 length is 15 residues. Germline assignment: CDR1 LGHNT and CDR2 FRNRAP. V was trimmed by 3 bases and J by 2 bases, leaving 13 bases between them. The CDR3: CASGLYRDSQETQYF. For the CDR3, the DNA is TGTGCTAGTGGTTTATACAGGGATAGTCAAGAGACCCAGTACTTC.

The J gene is TRBJ2-2, the V gene TRBV29-1; D call uncertain. In germline, CDR1 is SQVTM, CDR2 ANQGSEA. The CDR3 has 13 residues. V shed 5 bases and J shed 0 bases, with 7 bases lying between them. DNA of the CDR3: TGCAGCGTTCTCGGAACGAACACCGGGGAGCTGTTTTTT. Amino acid sequence: CSVLGTNTGELFF.

The chain is built from TRBV30 and TRBJ1-4; D unclear. The CDR3 runs 12 residues. Germline V CDR1 and CDR2: GTSNPN, SVGIG (reference sequence). V shed 3 bases and J shed 5 bases, with 7 bases lying between them. The CDR3 sequence is CAWSLRNEKLFF. The CDR3 bases are TGTGCCTGGAGCCTTCGAAATGAAAAACTGTTTTTT.

V and J are TRBV11-3 and TRBJ2-2; 12 bases are shared with TRBD2. This CDR3 is 17 amino acids long. The V gene end was trimmed by 5 bases and the J gene end by 3 bases; junction bases not matched to a gene: 7. Germline V gene lookup returns CDR1 SGHNT and CDR2 YENEEA. In DNA form, the CDR3 reads TGTGCCAGCAGCCGCCACGCTAGCGGGAGGGACACCGGGGAGCTGTTTTTT. This translates into CASSRHASGRDTGELFF.